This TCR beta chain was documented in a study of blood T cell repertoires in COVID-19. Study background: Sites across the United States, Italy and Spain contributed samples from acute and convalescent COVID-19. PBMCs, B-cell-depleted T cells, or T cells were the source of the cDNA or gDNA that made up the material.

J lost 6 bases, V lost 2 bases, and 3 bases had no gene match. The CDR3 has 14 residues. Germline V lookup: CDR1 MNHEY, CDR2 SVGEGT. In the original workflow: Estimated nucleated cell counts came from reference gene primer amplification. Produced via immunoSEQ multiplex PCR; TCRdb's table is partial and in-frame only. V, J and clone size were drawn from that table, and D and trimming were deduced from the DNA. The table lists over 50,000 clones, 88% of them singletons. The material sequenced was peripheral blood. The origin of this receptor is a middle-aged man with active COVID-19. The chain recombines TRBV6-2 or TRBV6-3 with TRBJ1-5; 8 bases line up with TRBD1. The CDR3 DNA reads TGTGCCAGCAGTTACGCGACAGGGGTTCAGCCCCAGCATTTT. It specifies CASSYATGVQPQHF.